This TCR beta chain was recovered during a study of T cell clonality in common variable immunodeficiency (dated by TCRdb to the mid-2010s). Both CVID patients and healthy controls were predominantly of Caucasian heritage. Heparinized peripheral whole blood samples of roughly 5 to 8 ml were obtained from each donor. TCRbeta CDR3 repertoires were sequenced from genomic DNA of adults with common variable immune deficiency (CVID) and healthy adult controls. The control group comprised some 22 healthy adult volunteers, around 12 female and roughly ten male, aged about 23 to 75 years with a mean age of approximately 35. Diluted blood was density-centrifuged over Hypaque 1077 or Ficoll-Paque to isolate peripheral blood mononuclear cells. Genomic DNA was obtained from unsorted mononuclear cells through either Qiagen column purification or a centrifugation-based method. Paper-wide results and their limitations: Although equal DNA input was used, an average of roughly 80,000 unique sequences per sample was obtained for controls, compared with about 29,000 for CVID samples. TCRbeta clonality was higher in CVID subjects than in healthy controls (t-test p = 0.018), and the increase was most characteristic of about a third of subjects. According to the authors, figuring out what caused the increased clonality in CVID would require sequencing the repertoires of T cell subpopulations. Healthy controls shared more TCRbeta clones with each other than CVID subjects shared among themselves (p < 0.0001). Fewer deletions and N-nucleotide insertions were reportedly observed in CVID TCRbeta sequences, and highly modified clones with 13 or more V deletions were reportedly absent from CVID TCRbeta sequences. Correlations between repertoire features and clinical complications were limited by patient heterogeneity within the CVID cohort.

Here V drops 4 bases and J drops 2 bases, and the junction holds 9 bases not matched to any gene. Via the germline V gene (reference sequence), CDR1 is LNHDA and CDR2 SQIVND. The CDR3 sequence holds 16 residues, the cysteine and phenylalanine included. The DNA has 39 bases, all within the CDR3, and is read from base 1. This clone was observed a handful of times. The target of this receptor is not known. The CDR3 end falls 3 residues outside the read, so it is completed with the germline J gene. CVID samples and control samples contributed equivalent amounts of genomic DNA as sequencing input. For every sample, a 60 bp segment covering the rearranged TCRbeta CDR3 region was amplified and then sequenced. TCRbeta amplification used the immunoSEQ assay, a bias-corrected multiplex PCR with high-throughput sequencing. Per the authors' processing: Every unique nucleotide sequence was considered a clone and was annotated with V, D and J genes, copy number and frequency. Sequences were labeled productive if in frame, and non-productive if out of frame or containing stop codons. As previously described, clonality was computed from Shannon's entropy. The predicted amino acid sequences of productive clones were used to derive mean CDR3 Kyte-Doolittle hydropathy. Scaled V gene usage was hierarchically clustered using Manhattan distance and complete linkage with the R hclust function. Sharing of clones by CDR3 amino acid sequence was evaluated by resampling 12 repertoires per group over 100 rounds. Repertoires were searched for 65 to 75 published EBV-specific and nearly 250 published CMV-specific TCRbeta sequences. After two CVID samples that produced fewer than 10,000 sequences were dropped from the analysis, some 42 CVID repertoires remained. TCRdb retrieved this table from immuneACCESS and kept in-frame rearrangements only. Not all clones are present; in checked studies, unresolved V genes account for under half, and no reason is known for the remainder. The D gene and trimming were derived from the DNA, and the V and J assignments and clone size from that table. The table for this sample lists 40,000 to 45,000 clones, none of them counted only once. The top ten hold over 1.1% of the sample.

The source is a person aged 18 to 70 in good health. The sequencing input was peripheral blood mononuclear cells. The rearranged segments are TRBV19 and TRBJ2-3; 7 central bases correspond to TRBD1. The CDR3 sequence is CASSNSGTANTDTQYF. Incomplete CDR3 DNA: TGTGCCAGTAGTAACTCCGGGACAGCGAACACAGATACG.